The source of this TCR beta chain is a study of cytomegalovirus exposure and HLA in healthy donors. On this clone itself: Antigen specificity is unknown.

Study observations and caveats: Being productive about 87% or about 30% of the time was typical of most TCR beta V segments in an earlier analysis. It was reportedly the case that the classifier diagnosed cytomegalovirus status with high specificity and sensitivity.

There are 13 residues in the CDR3. V gave up 4 bases and J gave up 3 bases, with 10 bases separating them. Germline V gene lookup returns CDR1 MNHNS and CDR2 SASEGT. The PCR used 60 Vbeta and 13 Jbeta primers. Only in-frame clones appear in the TCRdb table, and some are missing; sequencing was by immunoSEQ multiplex PCR. Among 200,000 or so clones listed, 65% to 85% were seen once. Unrecorded immune exposures were likely, despite nominal health at sampling. J is TRBJ2-7 and V is TRBV6-1, with D possibly matching TRBD2 (5 bases). What was sequenced was PBMCs. This receptor was obtained from a man in his fifties or sixties in good health and CMV-seronegative. Here the CDR3 DNA reads TGTGCCAGCAGTGCCACGGGGATCTACGAGCAGTACTTC. This sequence encodes CASSATGIYEQYF.